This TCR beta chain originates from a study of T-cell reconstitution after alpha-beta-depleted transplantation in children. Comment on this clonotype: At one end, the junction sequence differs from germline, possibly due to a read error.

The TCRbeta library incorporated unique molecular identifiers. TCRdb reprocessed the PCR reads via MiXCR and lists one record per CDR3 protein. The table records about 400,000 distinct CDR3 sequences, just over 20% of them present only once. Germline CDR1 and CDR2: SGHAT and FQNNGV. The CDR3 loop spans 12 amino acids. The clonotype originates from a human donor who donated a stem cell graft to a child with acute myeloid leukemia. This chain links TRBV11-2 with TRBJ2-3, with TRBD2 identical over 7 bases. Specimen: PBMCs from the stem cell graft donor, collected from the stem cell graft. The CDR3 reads CSERDYTDTQYF. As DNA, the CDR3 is TGCAGCGAGCGGGACTACACAGATACGCAGTATTTT.